A selection of T cell receptor beta chains follows, all from one sample in a study of cytomegalovirus exposure and HLA in healthy donors. The data were produced by immunoSEQ multiplex PCR, yet TCRdb's version contains in-frame clones alone and is incomplete. The table has over 110,000 clones, approximately 80% seen once; the top ten hold around 2.5%. Sequencing input: PBMCs. These receptors all stem from a male donor in good health and CMV-seronegative. CDR3s include the opening cysteine and the closing phenylalanine or tryptophan. A D gene is named only where the DNA matches it firmly. Rows may omit the clone size; those that give it use once, few, many or a size class.

TRBJ1-1,TRBV5-6,TRBD1,.,TGTGCCAGCAGCGCCGGGACAGGGACCACTGAAGCTTTCTTT,CASSAGTGTTEAFF
TRBJ2-2,TRBV5-6,.,.,TGTGCCAGCCGGTCTAGTTTTTCGACCGGGGAGCTGTTTTTT,CASRSSFSTGELFF
TRBJ2-3,TRBV7-2,.,.,TGTGCCAGCAGCTCCCCTAGCGATATCACAGATACGCAGTATTTT,CASSSPSDITDTQYF
TRBJ2-1,TRBV13,.,.,TGTGCCAGCAGCTCCAGGACTCCTCCCGATGAGGTCTTC,CASSSRTPPDEVF
TRBJ2-7,TRBV19,TRBD1,.,TGTGCCAGTAGTACGGGACAGGGGATTTCCTACGAGCAGTACTTC,CASSTGQGISYEQYF
TRBJ2-1,TRBV7-9,TRBD2,.,TGTGCCAGCAGCAATAGCGGGAGTGTGTCCTACAATGAGCAGTTCTTC,CASSNSGSVSYNEQFF
TRBJ2-7,TRBV7-9,TRBD2,.,TGTGCCAGCAGCTTAGCGGAGGGATCAGCGGGACGAAGGCGCGAGCAGTACTTC,CASSLAEGSAGRRREQYF
TRBJ2-2,TRBV5-1,TRBD2,.,TGCGCCAGCAGTCCCGGGACTAGCTCTATCACCGGGGAGCTGTTTTTT,CASSPGTSSITGELFF
TRBJ2-7,TRBV27,.,few,TGTGCCAGCAGTTTATCATGGATGGGGGCGGCCTACGAGCAGTACTTC,CASSLSWMGAAYEQYF
TRBJ2-3,TRBV29-1,.,.,TGCAGCCAACGGGGGGCAACAGATACGCAGTATTTT,CSQRGATDTQYF
TRBJ2-3,TRBV4-3,TRBD2,.,TGCGCCAGCAGCCAAGAACTAGCGACTGGCGGAGATACGCAGTATTTT,CASSQELATGGDTQYF
TRBJ1-2,TRBV7-9,.,.,TGTGCCAGCAGCGTGGGCCCTTATGGCTACACCTTC,CASSVGPYGYTF
TRBJ2-3,TRBV30,TRBD1,few,TGTGCCTGCAGACCAGGGGGCGCGGTAGATACGCAGTATTTT,CACRPGGAVDTQYF
TRBJ2-3,TRBV2,.,.,TGTGCCAGCAACCAGGACAGCGGCACAGATACGCAGTATTTT,CASNQDSGTDTQYF
TRBJ2-7,TRBV6-5,TRBD1,.,TGTGCCAGCAGTTCGTTGGGACAGGGAACCTACGAGCAGTACTTC,CASSSLGQGTYEQYF
TRBJ1-1,TRBV28,.,few,TGTGCCAGCAAGGAGGTCCCGAACACTGAAGCTTTCTTT,CASKEVPNTEAFF
TRBJ1-4,TRBV6-6,TRBD1,few,TGTGCCAGCGGGTACCGGGACAGGGGTGAAAAACTGTTTTTT,CASGYRDRGEKLFF
TRBJ2-7,TRBV28,TRBD2,.,TGTGCCAGCAGTATAGCGGGAACCTACGAGCAGTACTTC,CASSIAGTYEQYF
TRBJ2-7,TRBV4-1,.,.,TGCGCCAGCAGCCAAGAACCAGGGGCGAGGAACTACGAGCAGTACTTC,CASSQEPGARNYEQYF
TRBJ2-1,TRBV19,TRBD2,.,TGTGCCAGTAGTATACCCCTCGGGAGGGCCGACAACACTGAGCAGTTCTTC,CASSIPLGRADNTEQFF
TRBJ2-7,TRBV2,TRBD1,once,TGTGCCAGCAGTGGGGGACAGGCCTACGAGCAGTACTTC,CASSGGQAYEQYF
TRBJ2-1,TRBV11-3,.,once,TGTGCCAGCAGCCCCACGGACTACGGCCATGAGCAGTTCTTC,CASSPTDYGHEQFF
TRBJ1-5,TRBV12-5,TRBD1,once,TGTGCTAGTGCAAATCTACAGGGGGCTGTAGGGCCCCAGCATTTT,CASANLQGAVGPQHF
TRBJ2-7,TRBV28,TRBD2,.,TGTGCCAGCAGGGGACTAGCGGGAGGGCCCTACGAGCAGTACTTC,CASRGLAGGPYEQYF
TRBJ2-7,TRBV6-6,.,.,TGTGCCAGCAACTCAGCTAGCGTCTCCTACGAGCAGTACTTC,CASNSASVSYEQYF
TRBJ2-7,TRBV7-3,.,.,TGTGCCAGCAGCTCCTATGGCGGGAACTACGAGCAGTACTTC,CASSSYGGNYEQYF
TRBJ2-7,TRBV27,TRBD1,.,TGTGCCAGCAGTTCGACAGGGCCTACCTACGAGCAGTACTTC,CASSSTGPTYEQYF
TRBJ1-2,TRBV19,.,.,TGTGCCAGTAGTATTGTCGGGGGGGCCAATGGCTACACCTTC,CASSIVGGANGYTF
TRBJ2-3,TRBV27,TRBD2,.,TGTGCCAGCAGCCGCCATTTCGGGACTAGCGGGAGGGCGGATACGCAGTATTTT,CASSRHFGTSGRADTQYF
TRBJ2-3,TRBV28,.,.,TGTGCCAGCAGCCCGCGAGTGCCCTTTTTGGATACGCAGTATTTT,CASSPRVPFLDTQYF
TRBJ2-1,TRBV30,.,.,TGTGCCTGGAGGGCCCCGTATGAGCAGTTCTTC,CAWRAPYEQFF
TRBJ2-5,TRBV29-1,TRBD2,.,TGCAGCGTTGAAGATCCCGCCCGTTGGGCGGGGGAAGAGACCCAGTACTTC,CSVEDPARWAGEETQYF
TRBJ2-5,TRBV5-1,.,.,TGCGCCAGCAGCTCCCCGACGAGGCAAGAGACCCAGTACTTC,CASSSPTRQETQYF
TRBJ1-2,TRBV29-1,.,.,TGCAGCGTTGAAGTAGGCGGATATGGCTACACCTTC,CSVEVGGYGYTF
TRBJ2-2,TRBV7-9,.,.,TGTGCCAGCAGCCCCCCACAGGGTTCCGGGGAGCTGTTTTTT,CASSPPQGSGELFF
TRBJ2-1,TRBV6-5,TRBD2,once,TGTGCCAGCAGTTACGGAAAGCGGGGCTACAATGAGCAGTTCTTC,CASSYGKRGYNEQFF